One sample yielded the 27 T cell receptor beta chains listed below, sequenced in a study of cytomegalovirus exposure and HLA in healthy donors. The PCR had 60 Vbeta and 13 Jbeta primers. Sequencing was performed with immunoSEQ multiplex PCR; in TCRdb, only in-frame clones are kept and a portion is missing. The table includes 270,000 or so clones, nearly 95% detected once. Material: PBMCs. The receptor source for this set is a girl under 10 years old in good health and CMV-seronegative.

The chain is built from TRBV2 and TRBJ2-5; 9 nucleotides align to TRBD2. V lost 7 bases and J lost 4; bases outside the gene matches: 4. This CDR3 comprises 13 residues. Germline V gene sequence: CDR1 SNHLY, CDR2 FYNNEI. Written as DNA, the CDR3 is TGTGCCAGCATGCGGGGGGGAGGAGAGACCCAGTACTTC. The encoded protein is CASMRGGGETQYF. Full variable domain (outside the CDR3, taken from reference TRBV2 and TRBJ2-5): EPEVTQTPSHQVTQMGQEVILRCVPISNHLYFYWYRQILGQKVEFLVSFYNNEISEKSEIFDDQFSVERPDGSNFTLKIRSTKLEDSAMYFCASMRGGGETQYFGPGTRLLVL.

The J gene is TRBJ2-5, the V gene TRBV9, with D possibly TRBD2 on 5 matching bases. Trimming took 3 bases from V and 5 from J, leaving 11 bases between them. Germline V gene sequence: CDR1 SGDLS, CDR2 YYNGEE. This CDR3 has 13 amino acids. CDR3 DNA: TGTGCCAGCAGCGAGAGGATAGCGGAGACCCAGTACTTC. Protein product: CASSERIAETQYF.

This chain links TRBV6-5 with TRBJ2-3; D is uncertain. Trimming shortened V by 4 bases and J by 3 bases, and 5 bases separated the two germline ends. CDR3 size: 12 residues. Per germline, CDR1 MNHEY and CDR2 SVGAGI. The CDR3 DNA follows: TGTGCCAGCAGTTCCAGGACAGATACGCAGTATTTT. It translates to CASSSRTDTQYF.

The rearrangement uses TRBV6-6 and TRBJ2-7, with a weak D call TRBD2 (7 bases). The CDR3 has 15 amino acids. Germline values: CDR1 MNHNY, CDR2 SVGAGI (reference sequence). The ends were cut back, 5 bases at V and 0 bases at J, with 14 bases in the middle. The CDR3 is CASSTRRGPSYEQYF. The CDR3 DNA reads as TGTGCCAGCAGTACACGGCGGGGGCCCTCCTACGAGCAGTACTTC.

The chain combines TRBV28 with TRBJ1-1; a weak D match, TRBD1 (6 bases). Trimming removed 2 bases at V and 1 base at J, with 14 bases between. This CDR3 spans 16 amino acids. CDR1 is MDHEN, CDR2 SYDVKM, per germline. CDR3 amino acids: CASSLPRGGQNTEAFF. In DNA form, the CDR3 reads TGTGCCAGCAGTTTACCTCGCGGGGGGCAGAACACTGAAGCTTTCTTT.

This rearrangement joins TRBV10-3 to TRBJ1-1; D ambiguous. Deletions cut 2 bases from V and 1 base from J, with 8 bases between. The CDR3 has 14 amino acids. Germline values: CDR1 ENHRY, CDR2 SYGVKD. In DNA, the CDR3 is TGTGCCATCAGTGAGGGGAGGACGAACACTGAAGCTTTCTTT. It encodes CAISEGRTNTEAFF.

The genes are TRBV7-2 and TRBJ2-2, with 11 bases identical to TRBD2. With V trimmed by 5 bases and J by 6 bases, 8 bases remained unmatched. The CDR3 contains 16 residues. Germline CDR1 reads SGHTA; CDR2 reads FQGNSA. Here the CDR3 reads CASSLRLAGLSGELFF. DNA for the CDR3: TGTGCCAGCAGCCTAAGACTAGCGGGATTGTCCGGGGAGCTGTTTTTT. The full variable domain, its missing parts supplied by reference TRBV7-2 and TRBJ2-2, is GAGVSQSPSNKVTEKGKDVELRCDPISGHTALYWYRQSLGQGLEFLIYFQGNSAPDKSGLPSDRFSAERTGGSVSTLTIQRTQQEDSAVYLCASSLRLAGLSGELFFGEGSRLTVL.

The V and J genes are TRBV6-5 and TRBJ2-1; 7 bases are shared with TRBD1. With V trimmed by 2 bases and J by 7 bases, 11 bases remained unmatched. CDR1 and CDR2 from the germline V gene are MNHEY and SVGAGI. The CDR3 covers 16 residues. This CDR3 is CASSYITKNRGNEQFF. The CDR3 nucleotides read TGTGCCAGCAGTTACATTACTAAGAACAGGGGTAATGAGCAGTTCTTC.

The chain is built from TRBV14 and TRBJ1-4, with D unclear. Germline V lookup: CDR1 SGHDN, CDR2 FVKESK. This CDR3 has 13 amino acids. V lost 4 bases, J lost 7 bases, and 10 bases lay in between. CDR3 residues: CASSLLGSEKLFF. The DNA of the CDR3 is TGTGCCAGCAGCCTCCTAGGCAGTGAAAAACTGTTTTTT.

With regard to this clone: Germline is not matched at one junction end, which may reflect a read error. The rearrangement joins TRBV7-7 to TRBJ2-7, with D possibly TRBD2 on 5 matching bases. This CDR3 spans 13 amino acids. In germline, CDR1 is SSHAT, CDR2 FNYEAQ (reference sequence). The CDR3 protein is CASSSTPGVEQYF. The CDR3 DNA is TGTGCTAGCAGCTCCACCCCCGGGGTCGAGCAGTACTTC. The full variable domain, its missing parts supplied by reference TRBV7-7 and TRBJ2-7, is GAGVSQSPRYKVTKRGQDVTLRCDPISSHATLYWYQQALGQGPEFLTYFNYEAQPDKSGLPSDRFSAERPEGSISTLTIQRTEQRDSAMYRCASSSTPGVEQYFGPGTRLTVT.

The chain has TRBV6-1 and TRBJ2-6; the D is unclear. The CDR3 runs to 13 residues. CDR1 is MNHNS, CDR2 SASEGT, per germline. V was trimmed by 7 bases and J by 0 bases, leaving 4 bases between them. The CDR3 DNA reads as TGTGCCAGCATCCGCTCTGGGGCCAACGTCCTGACTTTC. Protein product: CASIRSGANVLTF.

This chain links TRBV5-4 with TRBJ2-7; D perhaps matches TRBD1 (6 bases). Germline CDR1 is SGHNT and CDR2 is YYREEE (reference sequence). The V end was cut by 0 bases, the J end by 2 bases, with 9 bases between. The length of the CDR3 is 14 residues. CDR3 DNA sequence: TGTGCCAGCAGCTTGGAGACAGGTGCCTACGAGCAGTACTTC. This encodes CASSLETGAYEQYF.

The V gene is TRBV5-5, the J gene TRBJ1-5, with D hard to call. The V end was cut by 4 bases, the J end by 5 bases, with 10 bases between. This CDR3 has 13 residues. The V gene's germline CDR1 is SGHKS and CDR2 YYEKEE (reference sequence). For the CDR3, the DNA is TGTGCCAGCAGCCATGAGGCGTATCAGCCCCAGCATTTT. The encoded protein is CASSHEAYQPQHF. The entire variable domain, with the rest obtained from reference TRBV5-5 and TRBJ1-5, is as follows: DAGVTQSPTHLIKTRGQQVTLRCSPISGHKSVSWYQQVLGQGPQFIFQYYEKEERGRGNFPDRFSARQFPNYSSELNVNALLLGDSALYLCASSHEAYQPQHFGDGTRLSIL.

The V gene is TRBV12-5, the J gene TRBJ2-3, with a possible D match to TRBD1 (7 bases). Per the germline V gene, CDR1 is LGHNT and CDR2 is FRNRAP. The CDR3 runs to 14 residues. DNA for the CDR3: TGTGCCACAGGGGTGGGGGACTTCGCAGATACGCAGTATTTT. It codes for CATGVGDFADTQYF.

The chain combines TRBV5-4 with TRBJ2-1, with 8 bases aligning to TRBD1. CDR1 is SGHNT and CDR2 is YYREEE in the germline V gene (reference sequence). The CDR3 is 14 residues long. The V gene end was trimmed by 4 bases and the J gene end by 7 bases; junction bases not matched to a gene: 7. The CDR3 DNA is TGTGCCAGCAGCCCGACAGGGGTGAATAATGAGCAGTTCTTC. It is translated as CASSPTGVNNEQFF. The variable domain in full, with the rest retrieved from reference TRBV5-4 and TRBJ2-1, is ETGVTQSPTHLIKTRGQQVTLRCSSQSGHNTVSWYQQALGQGPQFIFQYYREEENGRGNFPPRFSGLQFPNYSSELNVNALELDDSALYLCASSPTGVNNEQFFGPGTRLTVL.

The gene calls are TRBV6-5 and TRBJ2-3; 7 positions match TRBD1. V shed 6 bases and J 0 bases; nucleotides not matched to a gene: 6. The CDR3 has 15 amino acids. From germline, CDR1 is MNHEY and CDR2 SVGAGI. DNA of the CDR3: TGTGCCAGCAGGGGACAGCGGACGAGCACAGATACGCAGTATTTT. Its translation: CASRGQRTSTDTQYF.

This chain's CDR3 is CASSDTSMVGLAGELFF. Written as DNA, the CDR3 is TGTGCCAGCAGTGACACTAGCATGGTTGGTCTGGCCGGGGAGCTGTTTTTT. The chain combines TRBV27 with TRBJ2-2; TRBD2 might be the D (6 bases). CDR3 length: 17 residues. The germline V gene has CDR1 MNHEY and CDR2 SMNVEV (reference sequence). The V end was cut by 5 bases, the J end by 6 bases, with 22 bases between.

V gene TRBV6-5 combines with J gene TRBJ2-1; 7 nucleotides line up with TRBD2. Trimming cost V 2 bases and J 7 bases; bases outside gene matches: 5. Germline assignment: CDR1 MNHEY and CDR2 SVGAGI. The CDR3 is 14 residues long. CDR3 nucleotides: TGTGCCAGCAGTTACCTGACTAGCAAGAATGAGCAGTTCTTC. This encodes CASSYLTSKNEQFF.

This clone was seen a few times. V is TRBV4-1 and J is TRBJ1-5; 7 bases are shared with TRBD1. Germline CDR1 reads MGHRA; CDR2 reads YSYEKL. The CDR3 sequence is 15 residues long. Trimming at V came to 4 bases and at J to 6 bases, leaving 9 bases not matched to a gene. The CDR3 loop reads CASSRTQGPSQPQHF. CDR3 sequence (DNA): TGCGCCAGCAGCCGGACACAGGGGCCCTCTCAGCCCCAGCATTTT.

The chain links TRBV27 to TRBJ2-7, with D perhaps TRBD2 (5 bases). This CDR3 contains 14 residues. From germline, CDR1 is MNHEY and CDR2 SMNVEV (reference sequence). Between the trimmed V and J ends, which lost 3 bases and 2 bases, there was a span of 11 bases. The CDR3 region is CASSFGSATYEQYF. In DNA form, the CDR3 reads TGTGCCAGCAGTTTCGGTAGCGCTACCTACGAGCAGTACTTC.

J is TRBJ1-2 and V is TRBV9; 7 positions agree with TRBD1. Germline V lookup: CDR1 SGDLS, CDR2 YYNGEE. The CDR3 length is 14 residues. Trimming removed 4 bases from V and 8 bases from J; junction bases left unmatched: 11. The CDR3 DNA reads as TGTGCCAGCAGCCATACAGACAGGGAAGGCGGCTACACCTTC. Protein sequence: CASSHTDREGGYTF.

The rearrangement uses TRBV28 and TRBJ1-2; D is ambiguous. CDR1 MDHEN and CDR2 SYDVKM come from the germline V gene. V was clipped by 1 base and J by 8 bases, with 17 bases between them. The CDR3 has 15 residues. The CDR3 loop reads CASSLSVRVSWGYTF. In DNA form, the CDR3 reads TGTGCCAGCAGTTTATCTGTTCGGGTGTCGTGGGGCTACACCTTC.

The table lists this clone with a count of one. The V call is TRBV19, the J call TRBJ1-5, with 10 bases lining up with TRBD1. CDR1 LNHDA and CDR2 SQIVND come from the germline V gene (reference sequence). Trimming at V came to 4 bases and at J to 6 bases, leaving 6 bases not matched to a gene. The CDR3 consists of 15 residues. CDR3 nucleotides: TGTGCCAGTAGTACCGGGACAGGGGATAGTCAGCCCCAGCATTTT. It specifies CASSTGTGDSQPQHF.

This clone was recorded a few times. This chain joins TRBV6-6 and TRBJ1-1, with 8 bases identical to TRBD1. The V gene end was trimmed by 4 bases and the J gene end by 4 bases; junction bases not matched to a gene: 11. This CDR3 is built from 16 residues. The V gene's germline CDR1 is MNHNY and CDR2 SVGAGI (reference sequence). The CDR3 bases are TGTGCCAGCAGTTTGGACAGGGAGATTTGGGGCACTGAAGCTTTCTTT. Protein: CASSLDREIWGTEAFF.

The chain employs TRBV29-1 and TRBJ2-7, with a possible D match to TRBD2 (6 bases). The CDR3 has 12 amino acids. V lost 5 bases, J lost 3 bases, and 11 bases lay in between. The V gene's germline CDR1 is SQVTM and CDR2 ANQGSEA. The CDR3 reads CSVWTGVYEQYF. The CDR3, as DNA: TGCAGCGTTTGGACGGGAGTCTACGAGCAGTACTTC.

On this clone: This sample also contains other DNA sequences that code for the same CDR3. The rearrangement uses TRBV18 and TRBJ2-7, with TRBD2 matching over 7 bases. J lost 1 base, V lost 3 bases, and 3 bases had no gene match. The CDR3 runs to 14 residues. Germline lookup yields CDR1 KGHSH and CDR2 LQKENI. CDR3 residues: CASSPLADSYEQYF. CDR3 coding DNA: TGTGCCAGCTCACCTCTAGCGGATTCCTACGAGCAGTACTTC.

The chain recombines TRBV18 with TRBJ1-5; D ambiguous. CDR1 KGHSH and CDR2 LQKENI come from the germline V gene. The CDR3 has 13 amino acids. Trimming took off 5 bases at V and 3 bases at J, with 8 bases between the two ends. This CDR3 reads CASSENFNQPQHF. CDR3 sequence (DNA): TGTGCCAGCTCAGAGAACTTCAATCAGCCCCAGCATTTT.